The 27 T cell receptor beta chains presented below share a single source sample, sequenced in a study of T cells in Graves' hyperthyroidism and ophthalmopathy. The investigators amplified TCR beta CDR3 regions from RNA transcripts. HTBI primers were the set used in a first-round RT-PCR of the TCR CDR3. One entry per CDR3 protein results from TCRdb running MiXCR on the multiplex PCR reads. The sample contains a few hundred thousand distinct CDR3 sequences, roughly 14% of which appear only once. Sample: blood. All receptors derive from a woman in her twenties or thirties with Graves' hyperthyroidism.

The chain employs TRBV19 and TRBJ1-2; D remains unclear. This CDR3 is built from 12 residues. Germline CDR1 is LNHDA and CDR2 is SQIVND (reference sequence). V was cut by 1 base and J by 0 bases, with 0 bases left in between. The CDR3 region is CASSIANYGYTF. The CDR3 region has the DNA TGTGCCAGTAGTATAGCTAACTATGGCTACACCTTC.

This clonotype was found a few times. The V call is TRBV7-2, the J call TRBJ1-5, with D unclear. The germline gives CDR1 SGHTA, CDR2 FQGNSA. The length of the CDR3 is 12 residues. V was cut by 2 bases and J by 5 bases, with 4 bases left in between. CDR3 in DNA: TGTGCCAGCAGCTTACCTCATCAGCCCCAGCATTTT. Its translation is CASSLPHQPQHF.

Ten or more counts support this clonotype. CDR3 nucleotides: TGTGCCAGCAGTTACCACCCGACCCCAACATATGAGCAGTTCTTC. It translates to CASSYHPTPTYEQFF. This chain joins TRBV6-5 and TRBJ2-1; D remains ambiguous. Per the germline V gene, CDR1 is MNHEY and CDR2 is SVGAGI. The CDR3 sequence is 15 residues long. Trimming stripped 2 bases from V and 8 bases from J, with 16 bases between.

This clonotype occurred many times. V gene TRBV15 combines with J gene TRBJ1-1, with 7 bases aligning to TRBD1. With V trimmed by 4 bases and J by 0 bases, 8 bases remained unmatched. CDR1 is LNHNV, CDR2 YYDKDF, per germline (reference sequence). CDR3 size: 16 residues. The CDR3 coding sequence is TGTGCCACCAGCACCGGTCCCGACAGGGTGAACACTGAAGCTTTCTTT. This translates into CATSTGPDRVNTEAFF.

This clonotype was counted only a few times. The CDR3 DNA follows: TGTGCCTGGAGTATACAGACGAACACTGAAGCTTTCTTT. Translating it yields CAWSIQTNTEAFF. The chain is built from TRBV30 and TRBJ1-1; D is undetermined. Germline V gene lookup returns CDR1 GTSNPN and CDR2 SVGIG (reference sequence). Trimming took off 2 bases at V and 1 base at J, with 8 bases between the two ends. The CDR3 has 13 amino acids.

This chain links TRBV7-2 with TRBJ2-7; 7 nucleotides agree with TRBD2. The CDR3 has 15 residues. J gave up 3 bases and V 0 bases, and 5 bases lay outside the gene matches. Germline-derived CDR1 and CDR2 are SGHTA and FQGNSA. The CDR3, as DNA: TGTGCCAGCAGCTTAGCCGGGACTATTCTCTACGAGCAGTACTTC. Encoded protein: CASSLAGTILYEQYF.

This clonotype was seen ten or more times. The V gene is TRBV12-3 or TRBV12-4, the J gene TRBJ1-5; possible D gene TRBD1, 6 bases. Deletions cut 3 bases from V and 4 bases from J, with 10 bases between. The CDR3 runs to 14 residues. The CDR3: CASSLLGGNQPQHF. CDR3 in DNA: TGTGCCAGCAGTTTGCTAGGGGGGAATCAGCCCCAGCATTTT.

This clonotype showed up just a few times. The chain carries TRBV4-2 and TRBJ1-5; D is unresolved. Per germline, CDR1 LGHNA and CDR2 YNFKEQ. The CDR3 length is 16 residues. V was pared by 1 base and J by 3 bases, with 13 bases between. This CDR3 reads CASSQVPGNPNQPQHF. DNA of the CDR3: TGTGCCAGCAGCCAAGTCCCTGGGAATCCCAATCAGCCCCAGCATTTT.

The table lists this clonotype with many counts. V is TRBV30 and J is TRBJ2-1, with 7 nucleotides matching TRBD1. J lost 0 bases, V lost 4 bases, and 0 bases had no gene match. Germline CDR1 is GTSNPN and CDR2 is SVGIG (reference sequence). This CDR3 has 13 amino acids. Here the CDR3 reads CAWTGGSYNEQFF. Here the CDR3 DNA reads TGTGCCTGGACAGGGGGCTCCTACAATGAGCAGTTCTTC.

The chain is built from TRBV10-1 and TRBJ2-2; D is possibly TRBD1 (5 bases). The V gene's germline CDR1 is WNHNN and CDR2 SYGVQD (reference sequence). Trimming stripped 5 bases from V and 4 bases from J, with 14 bases between. The CDR3 loop spans 15 amino acids. Written as DNA, the CDR3 is TGCGCCAGCAGTTTGACGAGAAGGGGCACCGGGGAGCTGTTTTTT. Encoded protein: CASSLTRRGTGELFF.

This clonotype was counted many times. The rearrangement uses TRBV11-1 and TRBJ2-7; D uncertain. Germline CDR1 and CDR2: SGHAT and FQDESV (reference sequence). V was clipped by 5 bases and J by 3 bases, with 11 bases between them. There are 13 residues in the CDR3. Here the CDR3 DNA reads TGTGCCAGCAGCCGTAACCGAAACTACGAGCAGTACTTC. It yields the protein CASSRNRNYEQYF.

This clonotype came up many times. This chain links TRBV3-1 with TRBJ2-3, with D possibly being TRBD1 (6 bases). This CDR3 region has 15 residues. The germline V gene encodes CDR1 LGHDT and CDR2 YNNKEL (reference sequence). Trimming pared 7 bases from V and 0 bases from J, leaving 14 bases between. The CDR3 protein is CASNGDTASTDTQYF. CDR3 in DNA: TGTGCCAGCAACGGGGACACCGCTAGCACAGATACGCAGTATTTT.

The chain is built from TRBV27 and TRBJ2-7; D remains ambiguous. The CDR3 length is 13 residues. Germline CDR1 is MNHEY and CDR2 is SMNVEV (reference sequence). Trimming stripped 2 bases from V and 2 bases from J, with 7 bases between. CDR3 sequence: CASSLSEAYEQYF. The CDR3 region has the DNA TGTGCCAGCAGTTTAAGTGAGGCCTACGAGCAGTACTTC.

The V and J genes are TRBV4-1 and TRBJ1-1, with D possibly TRBD1 on 6 matching bases. The CDR3 covers 17 residues. Germline CDR1 MGHRA, CDR2 YSYEKL. V gave up 4 bases and J gave up 7 bases, with 25 bases separating them. This CDR3 is CASSRGPGTRISGEAFF. The DNA of the CDR3 is TGCGCCAGCAGCCGAGGACCCGGGACACGGATATCGGGTGAAGCTTTCTTT.

This clonotype came up many times. The chain employs TRBV7-9 and TRBJ2-1; D is unclear. Germline V gene sequence: CDR1 SEHNR, CDR2 FQNEAQ (reference sequence). With 5 bases removed from V and 13 bases from J, the gap between germline ends came to 18 bases. The CDR3 covers 13 residues. The CDR3 sequence is CASSPWKKVEQFF. In DNA, the CDR3 is TGTGCCAGCAGCCCGTGGAAGAAGGTTGAACAGTTCTTC. Supplemented by reference TRBV7-9 and TRBJ2-1, the full variable domain reads DTGVSQNPRHKITKRGQNVTFRCDPISEHNRLYWYRQTLGQGPEFLTYFQNEAQLEKSRLLSDRFSAERPKGSFSTLEIQRTEQGDSAMYLCASSPWKKVEQFFGPGTRLTVL.

A remark on this clonotype: Given a much more abundant clone one base away, this may be a read error. The chain joins TRBV28 to TRBJ1-1; tentative D call: TRBD1 (6 bases). The germline CDR1 and CDR2 sequences are MDHEN and SYDVKM. The CDR3 runs 14 residues. V was shortened by 7 bases and J by 1 base, with 13 bases between the two germline ends. For the CDR3, the DNA is TGTGCCAGCACCCTCGCAGGGGCGAACACTGAAGCTTTCTTT. It yields the protein CASTLAGANTEAFF.

There are a few counts of this clonotype. This chain joins TRBV7-9 and TRBJ2-7; tentatively, D is TRBD1 (5 bases). The CDR3 runs 14 residues. Looked up from germline, CDR1 is SEHNR and CDR2 is FQNEAQ (reference sequence). V was cut by 0 bases and J by 5 bases, with 11 bases left in between. CDR3 region: CASSLARRGDEQYF. CDR3 bases: TGTGCCAGCAGCTTAGCGAGAAGGGGCGACGAGCAGTACTTC.

This clonotype was observed a few times. This chain connects TRBV3-1 to TRBJ2-7; TRBD2 matches 13 bases. The CDR3 has 15 amino acids. V shed 3 bases and J 9 bases; nucleotides not matched to a gene: 8. Germline V lookup: CDR1 LGHDT, CDR2 YNNKEL (reference sequence). CDR3 sequence reads: CASSQGLAGWVGQYF. The CDR3 region has the DNA TGTGCCAGCAGCCAGGGACTAGCGGGATGGGTCGGGCAGTACTTC.

This clonotype has just a few counts. The chain uses TRBV7-2 and TRBJ2-7; unclear D gene. V lost 5 bases to trimming and J lost 4 bases, with 9 bases between them. The CDR3 consists of 12 residues. The germline CDR1 and CDR2 sequences are SGHTA and FQGNSA. CDR3 DNA sequence: TGTGCCAGCAGCCTCCTGGATTACGAGCAGTACTTC. Protein product: CASSLLDYEQYF. Together with reference TRBV7-2 and TRBJ2-7, the CDR3 gives the full variable domain: GAGVSQSPSNKVTEKGKDVELRCDPISGHTALYWYRQSLGQGLEFLIYFQGNSAPDKSGLPSDRFSAERTGGSVSTLTIQRTQQEDSAVYLCASSLLDYEQYFGPGTRLTVT.

The chain recombines TRBV9 with TRBJ2-7; 13 bases match TRBD2. With 4 bases clipped from V and 3 bases from J, the junction kept 7 bases outside the gene matches. In germline, CDR1 is SGDLS, CDR2 YYNGEE. This CDR3 spans 16 amino acids. The CDR3 coding sequence is TGTGCCAGCAGCCCCGGGACTAGCGGGGATCGCTACGAGCAGTACTTC. This gives the protein CASSPGTSGDRYEQYF.

The table lists this clonotype with many counts. The chain joins TRBV12-3 or TRBV12-4 to TRBJ2-7; 9 bases are shared with TRBD1. V lost 3 bases, J lost 3 bases, and 3 bases stayed unmatched. The CDR3 spans 14 residues. CDR3 region: CASSLTGGIYEQYF. The CDR3 DNA reads as TGTGCCAGCAGTTTGACAGGGGGGATCTACGAGCAGTACTTC.

This clonotype showed up many times. The chain links TRBV6-1 to TRBJ2-1; perhaps TRBD2 as D (5 bases). Germline CDR1 reads MNHNS; CDR2 reads SASEGT. The CDR3 consists of 15 residues. The germline V and J ends were trimmed by 4 bases and 4 bases, with 14 bases remaining between them. The CDR3 DNA is TGTGCCAGCAGTGGCGCTTTTCGGGAATACAATGAGCAGTTCTTC. It specifies CASSGAFREYNEQFF.

In its sample, this clonotype was seen many times. J is TRBJ2-1 and V is TRBV18, with D perhaps matching TRBD1 (6 bases). Trimming shortened V by 0 bases and J by 6 bases, and 15 bases separated the two germline ends. This CDR3 contains 16 residues. Germline assignment: CDR1 KGHSH and CDR2 LQKENI. The CDR3 nucleotides read TGTGCCAGCTCACCACCCTCGGGACATTTCCTCAATGAGCAGTTCTTC. Translating gives CASSPPSGHFLNEQFF.

J is TRBJ2-6 and V is TRBV18; no clear D. In germline, CDR1 is KGHSH, CDR2 LQKENI. Deletions cut 1 base from V and 0 bases from J, with 10 bases between. This CDR3 is 17 amino acids long. The CDR3, as DNA: TGTGCCAGCTCACCACAGGCACTGAGCTCTGGGGCCAACGTCCTGACTTTC. Translation gives CASSPQALSSGANVLTF.

The rearrangement joins TRBV7-9 to TRBJ2-7; D might be TRBD2 (5 bases). CDR1 SEHNR and CDR2 FQNEAQ come from the germline V gene (reference sequence). V lost 5 bases, J lost 0 bases, and 11 bases lay in between. This CDR3 contains 14 residues. The CDR3 loop is CASSPAAISYEQYF. The CDR3 DNA reads as TGTGCCAGCAGCCCAGCGGCTATCTCCTACGAGCAGTACTTC.

This clonotype came up many times. The genes are TRBV30 and TRBJ2-7; the match to TRBD1 covers 8 bases. CDR3 length equals 17 residues. CDR1 GTSNPN and CDR2 SVGIG come from the germline V gene (reference sequence). Unmatched junction bases numbered 12, after V lost 0 bases and J lost 2 bases. CDR3 sequence reads: CAWSVRGRQGPAYEQYF. In nucleotides, the CDR3 is TGTGCCTGGAGTGTACGGGGCCGACAGGGGCCCGCCTACGAGCAGTACTTC.

This clonotype has at least ten counts. The chain's CDR3 is CASSWGQDTGELFF. CDR3 DNA sequence: TGCGCCAGCAGCTGGGGACAAGACACCGGGGAGCTGTTTTTT. The chain employs TRBV5-1 and TRBJ2-2; tentative D call: TRBD1 (6 bases). Germline CDR1 is SGHRS and CDR2 is YFSETQ. Trimming took 3 bases from V and 3 from J, leaving 9 bases between them. The CDR3 has 14 amino acids.